The next 18 T cell receptor beta chains were all read from a single sample in a study of T cell repertoires in cytomegalovirus infection. Using its own MiXCR run on the reads, TCRdb lists one record per CDR3 protein. The sample lists fewer than 250,000 distinct CDR3 sequences, roughly 20% occurring once. Sequencing input: CD8+ T cells from PBMCs. These receptors all stem from a human donor in good health (CMV status not recorded). Some clones in this sample may be carry-over from other donors' samples.

In regard to this clonotype: Germline is not matched at one junction end, which may reflect a read error. The rearrangement joins TRBV9 to TRBJ2-3, with 10 bases aligning to TRBD2. The germline V gene encodes CDR1 SGDLS and CDR2 YYNGEE. This CDR3 spans 14 amino acids. The CDR3 loop reads CANSGGGYTDTQYF. In DNA, the CDR3 is TGTGCCAACAGCGGGGGGGGCTACACAGATACGCAGTATTTT.

The genes are TRBV11-2 and TRBJ1-2; D might be TRBD1 (5 bases). V was clipped by 6 bases and J by 4 bases, with 18 bases between them. This CDR3 region has 15 residues. Germline loops: CDR1 SGHAT, CDR2 FQNNGV. Here the CDR3 reads CASRQGRGAAYGYTF. The CDR3 nucleotides are TGTGCCAGCAGACAAGGGCGCGGGGCGGCCTATGGCTACACCTTC.

This clonotype has only a few counts. The chain employs TRBV7-6 and TRBJ2-7; D may match TRBD1 or TRBD2 (5 bases each). The CDR3 consists of 15 residues. V lost 5 bases and J 2 bases, leaving 16 bases between the germline ends. Germline V gene lookup returns CDR1 SGHVS and CDR2 FNYEAQ. CDR3 bases: TGTGCCAGCAGCGCCCCCGGGACGACCGCCTACGAGCAGTACTTC. Residues: CASSAPGTTAYEQYF.

This clonotype was detected only a few times. This chain connects TRBV7-9 to TRBJ2-2; 7 bases fit TRBD2. Germline loops: CDR1 SEHNR, CDR2 FQNEAQ (reference sequence). V lost 4 bases, J lost 0 bases, and 2 bases stayed unmatched. There are 15 residues in the CDR3. CDR3 protein: CASSSGLANTGELFF. The CDR3 coding sequence is TGTGCCAGCAGCTCAGGACTAGCGAACACCGGGGAGCTGTTTTTT.

This clonotype was counted a few times. This chain uses TRBV4-1 with TRBJ1-5; maybe TRBD1 (5 bases). Germline loops: CDR1 MGHRA, CDR2 YSYEKL. Trimming cost V 2 bases and J 4 bases, with 18 bases left between them. This CDR3 comprises 17 residues. As DNA, the CDR3 is TGCGCCAGCAGCCAAACGGAGGTGGGGGGACGAAATCAGCCCCAGCATTTT. Translation gives CASSQTEVGGRNQPQHF.

This clonotype was found many times. The chain is built from TRBV7-6 and TRBJ2-1; 9 bases fit TRBD2. The germline V gene has CDR1 SGHVS and CDR2 FNYEAQ. CDR3 size: 17 residues. Trimming at V came to 8 bases and at J to 2 bases, leaving 13 bases not matched to a gene. CDR3 in DNA: TGTGCCAGCGTCCCGGGCGGGGGGGCTTTCCCCTACAATGAGCAGTTCTTC. Amino acids: CASVPGGGAFPYNEQFF.

A few counts support this clonotype. V and J are TRBV2 and TRBJ1-1; possible D gene TRBD1, 5 bases. Germline V gives CDR1 SNHLY, CDR2 FYNNEI. The CDR3 totals 13 residues. Deletions cut 10 bases from V and 0 bases from J, with 12 bases between. Written as DNA, the CDR3 is TGTGCCACCAAGGGACGGATGAACACTGAAGCTTTCTTT. Protein product: CATKGRMNTEAFF.

Notes on this clonotype: Since a much larger clone is just one base distant, this may be a read error. As DNA, the CDR3 is TGTGCCAGCAACATCCTATCGGGGGGGCCCCACGAGCAGTACTTC. Protein: CASNILSGGPHEQYF. The genes are TRBV7-2 and TRBJ2-7; the match to TRBD2 covers 8 bases. The CDR3 spans 15 residues. Germline trimming cut 7 bases from V and 5 bases from J; bases unmatched to any gene: 13. Looked up from germline, CDR1 is SGHTA and CDR2 is FQGNSA.

This clonotype was seen a few times. The junction departs from germline at one end; a sequencing error may be responsible. The chain joins TRBV30 to TRBJ2-1; 7 bases map to TRBD2. The CDR3 is 11 residues long. Germline V gene data show CDR1 as GTSNPN and CDR2 as SVGIG (reference sequence). The CDR3 here is CAWTSGNEQFF. DNA for the CDR3: TGTGCATGGACTAGTGGTAATGAGCAGTTCTTC.

The chain employs TRBV10-3 and TRBJ2-3; D is possibly TRBD2 (5 bases). This CDR3 has 14 residues. With 7 bases removed from V and 3 bases from J, the gap between germline ends came to 14 bases. Germline V lookup: CDR1 ENHRY, CDR2 SYGVKD. CDR3 amino acids: CAINDEGPTDTQYF. In nucleotides, the CDR3 is TGTGCCATCAATGATGAGGGCCCGACAGATACGCAGTATTTT.

About this clonotype: This may come from a read error, since a much larger clone is one base off. The V call is TRBV6-2 or TRBV6-3, the J call TRBJ2-2; weak D call: TRBD1 (5 bases). Germline V CDR1 and CDR2: MNHEY, SVGEGT. V was shortened by 4 bases and J by 1 base, with 7 bases between the two germline ends. This CDR3 comprises 14 residues. CDR3 loop: CASSWTRNTGELFF. CDR3 DNA sequence: TGTGCCAGCAGTTGGACAAGGAACACCGGGGAGCTGTTTTTT.

Here the CDR3 DNA reads TGTGCCAGCAGTCGCCCAGGGAATGAGCAGTTCTTC. It codes for CASSRPGNEQFF. This chain connects TRBV12-3 or TRBV12-4 to TRBJ2-1, with D possibly TRBD1 on 5 matching bases. This CDR3 spans 12 amino acids. V lost 5 bases to trimming and J lost 7 bases, with 9 bases between them.

The J gene is TRBJ1-4, the V gene TRBV27; TRBD1 is a possible D gene (6 bases). The V and J ends lost 4 bases and 6 bases respectively, with 12 bases between them. The germline V gene has CDR1 MNHEY and CDR2 SMNVEV (reference sequence). This CDR3 contains 14 residues. CDR3 nucleotides: TGTGCCAGCAGTTATGCCAGGGGAGATGAAAAACTGTTTTTT. Its translation is CASSYARGDEKLFF.

This clonotype has a handful of counts. The rearrangement joins TRBV14 to TRBJ2-3; 13 bases fit TRBD2. The J segment lost 3 bases and the V segment lost 1 base, leaving 7 bases of the junction unmatched. The CDR3 covers 18 residues. Germline V gene data show CDR1 as SGHDN and CDR2 as FVKESK. CDR3 in amino acids: CASSQGPGLAGFTDTQYF. For the CDR3, the DNA is TGTGCCAGCAGCCAAGGCCCGGGACTAGCGGGGTTTACAGATACGCAGTATTTT.

The chain joins TRBV12-3 or TRBV12-4 to TRBJ2-2; D gene unclear. V was pared by 8 bases and J by 1 base, with 8 bases between. The CDR3 has 13 residues. CDR3 in amino acids: CASRPENTGELFF. The CDR3, as DNA: TGTGCCAGCCGGCCGGAGAACACCGGGGAGCTGTTTTTT.

Notes on this clonotype: The junction and the germline gene differ at one end; a read error may be behind it. This chain connects TRBV20-1 to TRBJ2-7, with TRBD1 identical over 9 bases. Germline lookup yields CDR1 DFQATT and CDR2 SNEGSKA (reference sequence). The CDR3 runs to 15 residues. DNA of the CDR3: TGCAGTGCTAGGGTTACAGGGGGCGCCTCCTACAAGCAGTACTTC. Translation gives CSARVTGGASYKQYF.

This clonotype was recorded a few times. This sequence joins TRBV5-4 and TRBJ2-1; D is perhaps TRBD2 (5 bases). The CDR3 runs 14 residues. Germline V gives CDR1 SGHNT, CDR2 YYREEE (reference sequence). Trimming took 8 bases from V and 2 from J, leaving 14 bases between them. This chain's CDR3 is CASGEWSAYNEQFF. The CDR3 DNA sequence: TGTGCCAGTGGGGAGTGGAGTGCCTACAATGAGCAGTTCTTC.

The V gene is TRBV19, the J gene TRBJ1-2; perhaps TRBD1 as D (6 bases). The germline V gene has CDR1 LNHDA and CDR2 SQIVND (reference sequence). With 6 bases removed from V and 7 bases from J, the gap between germline ends came to 9 bases. CDR3 length equals 11 residues. DNA of the CDR3: TGTGCCAGTAGACAGGGCGCTGGCTACACCTTC. Protein product: CASRQGAGYTF.